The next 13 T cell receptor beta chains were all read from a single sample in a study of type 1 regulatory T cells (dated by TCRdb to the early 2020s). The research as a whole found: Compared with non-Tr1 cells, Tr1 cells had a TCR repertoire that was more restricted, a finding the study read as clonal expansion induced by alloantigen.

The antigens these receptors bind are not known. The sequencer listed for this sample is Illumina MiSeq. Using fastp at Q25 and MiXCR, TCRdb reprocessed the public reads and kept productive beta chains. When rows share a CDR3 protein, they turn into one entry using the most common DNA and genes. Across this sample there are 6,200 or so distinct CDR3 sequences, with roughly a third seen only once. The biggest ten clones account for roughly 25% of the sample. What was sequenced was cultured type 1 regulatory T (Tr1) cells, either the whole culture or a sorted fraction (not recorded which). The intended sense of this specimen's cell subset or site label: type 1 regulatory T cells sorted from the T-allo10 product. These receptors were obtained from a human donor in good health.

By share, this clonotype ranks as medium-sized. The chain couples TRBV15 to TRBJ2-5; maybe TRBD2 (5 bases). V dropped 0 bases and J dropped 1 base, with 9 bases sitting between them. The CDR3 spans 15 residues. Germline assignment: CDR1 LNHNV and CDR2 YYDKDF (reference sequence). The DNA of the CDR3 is TGTGCCACCAGCAGAGATCTAACTAGCCAAGAGACCCAGTACTTC. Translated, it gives CATSRDLTSQETQYF.

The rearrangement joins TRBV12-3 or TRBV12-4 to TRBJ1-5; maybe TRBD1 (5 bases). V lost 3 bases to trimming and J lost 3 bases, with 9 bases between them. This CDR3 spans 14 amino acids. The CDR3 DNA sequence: TGTGCCAGCAGTTTTGCAGGGCCCAATCAGCCCCAGCATTTT. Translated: CASSFAGPNQPQHF.

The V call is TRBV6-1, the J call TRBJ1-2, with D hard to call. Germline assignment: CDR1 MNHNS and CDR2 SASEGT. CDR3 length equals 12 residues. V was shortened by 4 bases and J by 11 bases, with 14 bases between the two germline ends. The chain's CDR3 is CASSANHIRYTF. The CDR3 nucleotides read TGTGCCAGCAGTGCGAACCATATACGGTACACCTTC.

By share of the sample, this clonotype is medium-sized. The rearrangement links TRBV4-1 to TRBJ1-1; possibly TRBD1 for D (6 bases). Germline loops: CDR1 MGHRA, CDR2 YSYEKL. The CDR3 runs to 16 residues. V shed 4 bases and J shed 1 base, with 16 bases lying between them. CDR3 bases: TGCGCCAGCAGCCCCCCGGACAGCGGGGGGAACACTGAAGCTTTCTTT. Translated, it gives CASSPPDSGGNTEAFF.

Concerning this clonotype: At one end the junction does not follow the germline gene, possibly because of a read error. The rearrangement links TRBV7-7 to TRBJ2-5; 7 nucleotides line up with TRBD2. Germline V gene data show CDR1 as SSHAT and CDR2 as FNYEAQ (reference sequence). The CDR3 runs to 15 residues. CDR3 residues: CASSLFEGGEEAQYF. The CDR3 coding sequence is TGTGCCAGCAGCTTATTCGAGGGAGGGGAAGAGGCCCAGTACTTC.

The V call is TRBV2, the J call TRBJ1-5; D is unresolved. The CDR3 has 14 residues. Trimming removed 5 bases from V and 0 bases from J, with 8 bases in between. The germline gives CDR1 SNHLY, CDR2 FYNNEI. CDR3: CASSLHHSNQPQHF. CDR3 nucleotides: TGTGCCAGCAGTCTACACCATAGCAATCAGCCCCAGCATTTT.

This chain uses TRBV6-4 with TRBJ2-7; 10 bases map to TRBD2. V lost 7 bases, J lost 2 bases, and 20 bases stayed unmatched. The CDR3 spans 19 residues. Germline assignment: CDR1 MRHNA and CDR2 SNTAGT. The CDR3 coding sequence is TGTGCCAGCACCCCCTCCGGGCTAGCGGGAGCCGGGTCCACCTACGAGCAGTACTTC. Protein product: CASTPSGLAGAGSTYEQYF.

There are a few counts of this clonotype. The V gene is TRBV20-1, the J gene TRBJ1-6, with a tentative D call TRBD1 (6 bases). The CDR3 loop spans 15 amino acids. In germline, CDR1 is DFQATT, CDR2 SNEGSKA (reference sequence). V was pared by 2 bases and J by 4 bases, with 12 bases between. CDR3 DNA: TGCAGTGCTAGAACGAACAGGGCATATAATTCACCCCTCCACTTT. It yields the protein CSARTNRAYNSPLHF.

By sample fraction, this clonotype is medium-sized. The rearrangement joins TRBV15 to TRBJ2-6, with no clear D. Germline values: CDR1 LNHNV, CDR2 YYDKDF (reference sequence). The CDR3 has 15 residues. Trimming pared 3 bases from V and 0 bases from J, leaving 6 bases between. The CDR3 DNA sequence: TGTGCCACCAGCAGGTGGGACTCTGGGGCCAACGTCCTGACTTTC. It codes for CATSRWDSGANVLTF.

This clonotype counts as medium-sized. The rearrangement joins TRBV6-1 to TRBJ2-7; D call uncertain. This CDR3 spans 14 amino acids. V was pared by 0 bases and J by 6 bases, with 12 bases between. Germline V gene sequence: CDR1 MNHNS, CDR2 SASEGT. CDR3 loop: CASSEAGRGSEQYF. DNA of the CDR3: TGTGCCAGCAGTGAAGCGGGTCGAGGATCCGAGCAGTACTTC.

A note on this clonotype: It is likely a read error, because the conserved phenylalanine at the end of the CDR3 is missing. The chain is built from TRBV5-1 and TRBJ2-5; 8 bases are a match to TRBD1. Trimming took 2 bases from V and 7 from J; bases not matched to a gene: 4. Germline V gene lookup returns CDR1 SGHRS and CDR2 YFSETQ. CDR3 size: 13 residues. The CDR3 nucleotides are TGCGCCAGCAGCTTATTACAGGGGGGGACCCAGTACTCC. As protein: CASSLLQGGTQYS.

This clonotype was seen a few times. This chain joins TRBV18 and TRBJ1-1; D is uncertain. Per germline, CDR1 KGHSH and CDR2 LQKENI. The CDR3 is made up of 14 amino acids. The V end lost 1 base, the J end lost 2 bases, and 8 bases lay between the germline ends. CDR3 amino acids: CASSPQQDNTEAFF. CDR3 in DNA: TGTGCCAGCTCACCACAGCAGGATAACACTGAAGCTTTCTTT.

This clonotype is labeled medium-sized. CDR3 in DNA: TGCAGTGCTTTGAAGAGCTCTGGAAACACCATATATTTT. It codes for CSALKSSGNTIYF. The gene calls are TRBV20-1 and TRBJ1-3; no firm D call. This CDR3 is built from 13 residues. Looked up from germline, CDR1 is DFQATT and CDR2 is SNEGSKA (reference sequence). V dropped 5 bases and J dropped 0 bases, with 8 bases sitting between them.